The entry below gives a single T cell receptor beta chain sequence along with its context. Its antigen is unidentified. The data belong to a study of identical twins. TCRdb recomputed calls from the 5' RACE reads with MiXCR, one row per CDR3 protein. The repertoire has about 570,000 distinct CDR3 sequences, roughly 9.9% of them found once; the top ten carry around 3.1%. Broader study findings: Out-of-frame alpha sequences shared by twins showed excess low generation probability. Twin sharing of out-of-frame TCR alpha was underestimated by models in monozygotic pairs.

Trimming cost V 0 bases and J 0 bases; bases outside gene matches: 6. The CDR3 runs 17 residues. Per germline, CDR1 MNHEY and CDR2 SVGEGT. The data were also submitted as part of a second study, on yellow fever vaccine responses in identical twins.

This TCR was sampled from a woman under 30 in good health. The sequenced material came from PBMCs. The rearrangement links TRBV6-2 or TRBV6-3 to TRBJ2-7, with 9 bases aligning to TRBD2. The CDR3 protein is CASSYSSSGGFSYEQYF. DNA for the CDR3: TGTGCCAGCAGTTACTCAAGTAGCGGGGGTTTCTCCTACGAGCAGTACTTC.